This TCR beta chain was profiled in a study of blood T cell repertoires in COVID-19. About the study: Donors in the United States, Italy and Spain gave samples during acute or convalescent COVID-19. T cells, B-cell-depleted T cells, or PBMCs provided the cDNA or gDNA that served as material.

The CDR3 runs to 14 residues. Germline trimming cut 4 bases from V and 6 bases from J; bases unmatched to any gene: 7. CDR1 SGHNT and CDR2 YYREEE come from the germline V gene (reference sequence). In the study's own analysis: It was from reference gene primer amplification that nucleated cell counts were estimated. Repertoires were generated with immunoSEQ multiplex PCR, while TCRdb's copy carries only in-frame clones and drops some. V and J calls and clone size are those listed in that table; D and trimming were worked out from the DNA. The repertoire holds roughly 140,000 clones, with around 88% as singletons.

The origin of this receptor is a human donor in a cohort sampled during active COVID-19. The sample was peripheral blood. The chain combines TRBV5-4 with TRBJ2-3; TRBD1 aligns across 8 bases. The DNA for the CDR3 is TGTGCCAGCAGCACCGGACAGGGAAGGGATACGCAGTATTTT. Translated: CASSTGQGRDTQYF.